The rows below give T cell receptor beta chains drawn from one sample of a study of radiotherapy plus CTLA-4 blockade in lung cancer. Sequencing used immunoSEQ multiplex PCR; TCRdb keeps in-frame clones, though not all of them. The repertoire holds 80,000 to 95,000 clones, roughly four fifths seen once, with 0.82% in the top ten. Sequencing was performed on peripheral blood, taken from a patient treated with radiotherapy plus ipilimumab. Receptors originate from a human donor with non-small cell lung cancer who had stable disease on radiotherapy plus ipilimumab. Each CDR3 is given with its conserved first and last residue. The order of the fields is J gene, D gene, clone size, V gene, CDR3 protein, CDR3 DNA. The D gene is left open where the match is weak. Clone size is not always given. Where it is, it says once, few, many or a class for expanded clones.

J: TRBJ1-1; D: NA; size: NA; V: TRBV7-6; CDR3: CASSNRDGRNMNTEAFF; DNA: TGTGCCAGCAGCAACCGGGACGGAAGGAATATGAACACTGAAGCTTTCTTT
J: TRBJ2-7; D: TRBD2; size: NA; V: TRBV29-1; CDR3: CSVRGLAGDEQYF; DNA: TGCAGCGTTCGGGGACTAGCGGGAGACGAGCAGTACTTC
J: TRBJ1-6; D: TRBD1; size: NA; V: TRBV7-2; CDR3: CASSLVAGQGISPLHF; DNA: TGTGCCAGCAGCTTAGTTGCGGGACAGGGTATCTCACCCCTCCACTTT
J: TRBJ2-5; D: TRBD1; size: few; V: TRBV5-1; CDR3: CASSLNRGSETQYF; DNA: TGCGCCAGCAGCTTGAACAGGGGCAGCGAGACCCAGTACTTC
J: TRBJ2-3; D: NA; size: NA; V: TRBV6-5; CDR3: CASSYGDRLRTDTQYF; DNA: TGTGCCAGCAGTTACGGTGATCGACTCCGCACAGATACGCAGTATTTT
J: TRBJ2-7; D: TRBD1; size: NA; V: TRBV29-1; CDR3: CSVETGTEPSYEQYF; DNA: TGCAGCGTTGAAACCGGGACAGAGCCCTCCTACGAGCAGTACTTC
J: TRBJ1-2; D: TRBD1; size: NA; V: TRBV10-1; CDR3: CATDRGSRPIYGYTF; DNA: TGCGCCACAGACAGGGGGTCGCGGCCTATCTATGGCTACACCTTC
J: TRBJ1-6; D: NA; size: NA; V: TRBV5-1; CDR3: CASSLVGSRWDSPLHF; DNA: TGCGCCAGCAGCTTGGTGGGATCCCGCTGGGATTCACCCCTCCACTTT
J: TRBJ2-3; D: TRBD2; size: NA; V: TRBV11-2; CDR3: CASAGGYSTDTQYF; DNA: TGTGCCAGCGCGGGGGGCTATAGCACAGATACGCAGTATTTT
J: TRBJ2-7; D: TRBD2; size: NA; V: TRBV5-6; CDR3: CASSSGGPEQYF; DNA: TGTGCCAGCAGCTCGGGGGGGCCAGAGCAGTACTTC
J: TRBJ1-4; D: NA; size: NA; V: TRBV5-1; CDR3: CASSSLGATNEKLFF; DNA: TGCGCCAGCAGCTCCCTGGGGGCGACTAATGAAAAACTGTTTTTT
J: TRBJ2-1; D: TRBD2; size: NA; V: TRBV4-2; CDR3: CASSQGAGENNEQFF; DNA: TGTGCCAGCAGCCAAGGAGCGGGGGAGAACAATGAGCAGTTCTTC
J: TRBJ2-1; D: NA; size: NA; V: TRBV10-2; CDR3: CASSFLDSYNEQFF; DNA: TGCGCCAGCAGTTTTTTAGACTCCTACAATGAGCAGTTCTTC
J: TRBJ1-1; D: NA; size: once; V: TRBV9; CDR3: CASSVEGVDTEAFF; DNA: TGTGCCAGCAGCGTAGAGGGGGTCGACACTGAAGCTTTCTTT
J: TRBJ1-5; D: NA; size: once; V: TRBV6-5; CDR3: CASSLGIQPQHF; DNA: TGTGCCAGCAGTTTGGGGATCCAGCCCCAGCATTTT
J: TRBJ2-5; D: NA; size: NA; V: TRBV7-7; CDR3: CASSLVGGPSETQYF; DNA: TGTGCCAGCAGCTTAGTGGGGGGGCCGTCTGAGACCCAGTACTTC